Following are 32 T cell receptor beta chains from one sample sequenced in a study of T cells in localized non-small cell lung cancer. The repertoire was sequenced with immunoSEQ multiplex PCR; TCRdb's copy has only in-frame clones and lacks some. The sample holds 3,000 to 3,500 clones, about 29% seen once. This material consisted of lung tumor tissue, taken before any cancer treatment. Receptors originate from a male donor older than 55 with stage I lung adenocarcinoma.

This chain uses TRBV19 with TRBJ2-1, with 9 positions matching TRBD1. V lost 5 bases and J lost 3; bases outside the gene matches: 5. Germline V gene data show CDR1 as LNHDA and CDR2 as SQIVND (reference sequence). The CDR3 loop spans 15 amino acids. The CDR3 reads CASSRTGEGYNEQFF. CDR3 in DNA: TGTGCCAGTAGTCGGACAGGGGAGGGCTACAATGAGCAGTTCTTC.

In its sample, this clone ranks as medium-sized. J is TRBJ1-1 and V is TRBV18, with TRBD1 identical over 7 bases. Trimming cost V 5 bases and J 0 bases; bases outside gene matches: 6. CDR1 and CDR2 from the germline V gene are KGHSH and LQKENI. The CDR3 runs 15 residues. CDR3 protein: CASSGAGGMNTEAFF. CDR3 in DNA: TGTGCCAGCTCAGGGGCAGGGGGAATGAACACTGAAGCTTTCTTT.

This clone was seen only a few times. The chain has TRBV6-8 and TRBJ2-2; 7 bases agree with TRBD2. V shed 0 bases and J 5 bases; nucleotides not matched to a gene: 6. Germline-derived CDR1 and CDR2 are MNHGY and SAAAGT. This CDR3 region has 16 residues. The CDR3 sequence: CASSYSAGRSTGELFF. In DNA form, the CDR3 reads TGTGCCAGCAGTTACTCGGCCGGGAGGTCAACCGGGGAGCTGTTTTTT.

This clone was picked up a small number of times. The chain combines TRBV6-8 with TRBJ1-6, with D uncertain. V dropped 10 bases and J dropped 7 bases, with 26 bases sitting between them. The CDR3 runs 17 residues. From germline, CDR1 is MNHGY and CDR2 SAAAGT. In DNA form, the CDR3 reads TGTGCCACCACTGGGAAGGGAGCTGGAGGGATCAATTCACCCCTCCACTTT. It translates to CATTGKGAGGINSPLHF.

V usage is TRBV6-7 and J usage is TRBJ2-3; 7 nucleotides match TRBD2. TRBV6-7 is identified as an open reading frame with a role that is uncertain. V dropped 6 bases and J dropped 2; count of bases not matched to a gene: 11. This CDR3 spans 16 amino acids. CDR3 coding DNA: TGTGCCAGCAGCCCTGGGGGAGGGCTCTTCACAGATACGCAGTATTTT. It encodes CASSPGGGLFTDTQYF.

This clone was found a few times. The J gene is TRBJ1-1, the V gene TRBV11-3, with a tentative D call TRBD1 (6 bases). V was trimmed by 3 bases and J by 2 bases, leaving 16 bases between them. CDR1 and CDR2 (germline): SGHNT, YENEEA. The CDR3 spans 16 residues. The chain's CDR3 is CASSLKRGAFNTEAFF. The CDR3 region has the DNA TGTGCCAGCAGCTTGAAAAGGGGGGCTTTTAACACTGAAGCTTTCTTT.

This chain joins TRBV6-8 and TRBJ1-2, with 9 bases that match TRBD1. CDR3 length equals 15 residues. CDR1 and CDR2 (germline): MNHGY, SAAAGT. V was pared by 6 bases and J by 2 bases, with 7 bases of the junction left unmatched. The CDR3 reads CASRKSGQGNYGYTF. Written as DNA, the CDR3 is TGTGCCAGCAGAAAATCGGGACAGGGAAACTATGGCTACACCTTC.

The V gene is TRBV11-3, the J gene TRBJ1-1, with a weak D call TRBD1 (6 bases). This CDR3 contains 14 residues. In germline, CDR1 is SGHNT, CDR2 YENEEA. The ends were cut back, 5 bases at V and 7 bases at J, with 17 bases in the middle. This chain's CDR3 is CASSEQGWGGEAFF. The CDR3 nucleotides read TGTGCCAGCAGCGAACAGGGCTGGGGAGGTGAAGCTTTCTTT.

The chain joins TRBV11-3 to TRBJ2-5, with TRBD2 matching over 10 bases. The CDR3 has 16 residues. After removal of 1 base from V and 5 bases from J, the junction contained 7 bases not matched to a gene. Germline assignment: CDR1 SGHNT and CDR2 YENEEA. The CDR3: CASSLGASGSGETQYF. The CDR3 coding sequence is TGTGCCAGCAGCTTAGGAGCTAGCGGGAGCGGGGAGACCCAGTACTTC.

V is TRBV18 and J is TRBJ2-1, with D maybe TRBD2 (6 bases). The CDR3 spans 16 residues. Between the trimmed V and J ends, which lost 3 bases and 4 bases, there was a span of 16 bases. Germline CDR1 and CDR2: KGHSH and LQKENI. Here the CDR3 DNA reads TGTGCCAGCTCACCGTTTCCGGGGGACCGATACAATGAGCAGTTCTTC. Its translation is CASSPFPGDRYNEQFF. The variable domain in full, with the rest retrieved from reference TRBV18 and TRBJ2-1, is NAGVMQNPRHLVRRRGQEARLRCSPMKGHSHVYWYRQLPEEGLKFMVYLQKENIIDESGMPKERFSAEFPKEGPSILRIQQVVRGDSAAYFCASSPFPGDRYNEQFFGPGTRLTVL.

By its share, this clone is medium-sized. This chain connects TRBV11-3 to TRBJ1-2; unclear D gene. In germline, CDR1 is SGHNT, CDR2 YENEEA. This CDR3 has 15 residues. Deletions cut 4 bases from V and 4 bases from J, with 16 bases between. The CDR3 region is CASSYGGWSGYGYTF. The CDR3 DNA follows: TGTGCCAGCAGCTACGGAGGGTGGTCCGGCTATGGCTACACCTTC.

The chain joins TRBV6-8 to TRBJ2-7; tentatively, D is TRBD1 (8 bases). CDR1 is MNHGY, CDR2 SAAAGT, per germline. V gave up 1 base and J gave up 4 bases, with 17 bases separating them. The CDR3 spans 16 residues. CDR3: CASSYYRGGMVYEQYF. The CDR3 coding sequence is TGTGCCAGCAGTTACTACAGGGGGGGGATGGTATACGAGCAGTACTTC.

The V gene is TRBV6-7, the J gene TRBJ1-3; D might be TRBD1 (6 bases). TRBV6-7 is an ORF, with its function uncertain. Trimming shortened V by 4 bases and J by 0 bases, and 13 bases separated the two germline ends. The CDR3 has 16 residues. The CDR3 spells CASSSPDSSSGNTIYF. The CDR3 DNA reads TGTGCCAGCAGTTCCCCGGACAGTAGCTCTGGAAACACCATATATTTT.

This clone was counted a single time. The V gene is TRBV30, the J gene TRBJ2-7, with D maybe TRBD2 (6 bases). The V gene lost 8 bases and the J gene lost 1 base, with 9 bases spanning the gap. Germline-derived CDR1 and CDR2 are GTSNPN and SVGIG (reference sequence). CDR3 length: 11 amino acids. The chain's CDR3 is CAGDCSYEQYV. The DNA for the CDR3 is TGTGCCGGGGACTGTTCCTACGAGCAGTACGTC.

The chain is built from TRBV6-8 and TRBJ1-2, with TRBD1 as a possible D gene (6 bases). This CDR3 is built from 15 residues. CDR1 MNHGY and CDR2 SAAAGT come from the germline V gene. The ends were cut back, 2 bases at V and 3 bases at J, with 13 bases in the middle. The CDR3 sequence is CASSYGGGTDYGYTF. In nucleotides, the CDR3 is TGTGCCAGCAGTTACGGGGGGGGCACGGACTATGGCTACACCTTC.

The V call is TRBV11-3, the J call TRBJ1-1; D is undetermined. V was cut by 2 bases and J by 1 base, with 8 bases left in between. The CDR3 has 14 amino acids. Germline assignment: CDR1 SGHNT and CDR2 YENEEA. CDR3 region: CASSLMLRNTEAFF. Written as DNA, the CDR3 is TGTGCCAGCAGCTTAATGTTACGGAACACTGAAGCTTTCTTT.

This clone was counted between two and nine times. J is TRBJ2-5 and V is TRBV11-3; 10 bases match TRBD2. Germline-derived CDR1 and CDR2 are SGHNT and YENEEA. V shed 3 bases, J shed 1 base, and the junction held 2 bases outside the gene matches. The length of the CDR3 is 15 residues. CDR3 loop: CASSFVAGGQETQYF. The CDR3 bases are TGTGCCAGCAGCTTCGTAGCGGGGGGCCAAGAGACCCAGTACTTC. The variable domain in full, completed from reference TRBV11-3 and TRBJ2-5, reads EAGVVQSPRYKIIEKKQPVAFWCNPISGHNTLYWYLQNLGQGPELLIRYENEEAVDDSQLPKDRFSAERLKGVDSTLKIQPAELGDSAVYLCASSFVAGGQETQYFGPGTRLLVL.

The genes are TRBV15 and TRBJ2-1; 8 bases fit TRBD2. In germline, CDR1 is LNHNV, CDR2 YYDKDF (reference sequence). Trimming removed 1 base from V and 5 bases from J; junction bases left unmatched: 10. There are 17 residues in the CDR3. CDR3 DNA: TGTGCCACCAGCAGAGCCGCCTTTGCGGGGGGAAACAATGAGCAGTTCTTC. Its protein product is CATSRAAFAGGNNEQFF.

This clone was observed a handful of times. Here the CDR3 DNA reads TGTGCCAGTAGAACAACCATGGGGCGGGGACCTCGCACAGATACGCAGTATTTT. Its protein product is CASRTTMGRGPRTDTQYF. This chain uses TRBV19 with TRBJ2-3, with TRBD2 as a possible D gene (6 bases). CDR1 and CDR2 from the germline V gene are LNHDA and SQIVND (reference sequence). V was shortened by 6 bases and J by 1 base, with 23 bases between the two germline ends. The CDR3 is 18 residues long.

This clone has only a few counts. This chain uses TRBV23-1 with TRBJ2-5; no clear D gene. TRBV23-1 is classed as an ORF, of uncertain function. This CDR3 comprises 13 residues. V was pared by 6 bases and J by 5 bases, with 13 bases between. The CDR3 region has the DNA TGCGCCAGCAGCTTGGCACTACGGGAGACCCAGTACTTC. Its protein is CASSLALRETQYF.

This clone was seen only a few times. The chain couples TRBV1 to TRBJ2-7. TRBV1 is assigned pseudogene status. There are 14 residues in the CDR3. This chain's CDR3 is CTSSVRGPLGEQYV. The CDR3 coding sequence is TGCACCAGCAGCGTCCGGGGGCCCCTCGGCGAGCAGTACGTC.

This chain uses TRBV5-8 with TRBJ1-5; no clear D. The germline gives CDR1 SGHTS, CDR2 YDEGEE. The germline V and J ends were trimmed by 2 bases and 6 bases, with 9 bases remaining between them. This CDR3 has 13 amino acids. The CDR3 coding sequence is TGTGCCAGCAGCTTAGCGTCGGGTCAGCCCCAGCATTTT. It is translated as CASSLASGQPQHF.

This clone is labeled large. This chain joins TRBV11-3 and TRBJ1-2; a possible D gene is TRBD1 (6 bases). V lost 5 bases to trimming and J lost 8 bases, with 36 bases between them. Germline CDR1 is SGHNT and CDR2 is YENEEA. The CDR3 spans 20 residues. CDR3 coding DNA: TGTGCCAGCAGCCACCGGGACAAGAAAGCTGTAACATTGTGGGGACAAGGCTACACCTTC. Its protein is CASSHRDKKAVTLWGQGYTF.

The chain uses TRBV19 and TRBJ1-5; tentatively, D is TRBD1 (5 bases). Trimming cost V 5 bases and J 7 bases, with 15 bases left between them. Germline V lookup: CDR1 LNHDA, CDR2 SQIVND (reference sequence). The CDR3 is 14 residues long. The CDR3 region has the DNA TGTGCCAGTAGTCTTACGGGGTCAGGGCAGCCCCAGCATTTT. Protein: CASSLTGSGQPQHF. The whole variable domain, filled in from reference TRBV19 and TRBJ1-5, reads DGGITQSPKYLFRKEGQNVTLSCEQNLNHDAMYWYRQDPGQGLRLIYYSQIVNDFQKGDIAEGYSVSREKKESFPLTVTSAQKNPTAFYLCASSLTGSGQPQHFGDGTRLSIL.

This clone was observed a few times. This chain joins TRBV28 and TRBJ2-2, with a possible D match to TRBD2 (7 bases). Germline-derived CDR1 and CDR2 are MDHEN and SYDVKM. With 6 bases removed from V and 3 bases from J, the gap between germline ends came to 14 bases. This CDR3 has 15 amino acids. The CDR3 DNA reads as TGTGCCAGCAGCCGAGGGGGGGAGTACACCGGGGAGCTGTTTTTT. Amino acids: CASSRGGEYTGELFF.

V usage is TRBV19 and J usage is TRBJ2-2; 10 bases are a match to TRBD1. V gave up 3 bases and J gave up 4 bases; unmatched junction bases: 2. Looked up from germline, CDR1 is LNHDA and CDR2 is SQIVND (reference sequence). CDR3 length: 15 residues. This CDR3 reads CASSIRTGGTGELFF. Written as DNA, the CDR3 is TGTGCCAGTAGTATTCGGACAGGGGGCACCGGGGAGCTGTTTTTT.

This chain links TRBV5-1 with TRBJ1-2; 11 bases align to TRBD1. This CDR3 comprises 15 residues. The germline V gene has CDR1 SGHRS and CDR2 YFSETQ. V shed 5 bases and J 2 bases; nucleotides not matched to a gene: 5. The CDR3 region is CASREGTGGNYGYTF. CDR3 bases: TGCGCCAGCAGAGAAGGGACAGGGGGAAACTATGGCTACACCTTC.

J is TRBJ1-2 and V is TRBV23-1; 8 bases line up with TRBD1. TRBV23-1 is marked as an open reading frame, function uncertain. The junction had 7 bases not matched to a gene; V was cut back by 6 bases and J by 4 bases. The CDR3 runs to 14 residues. This CDR3 reads CASSPGGAGYGYTF. The CDR3 DNA sequence: TGCGCCAGCAGCCCAGGGGGCGCCGGCTATGGCTACACCTTC.

The chain links TRBV9 to TRBJ2-7; 9 nucleotides align to TRBD1. The CDR3 is 16 amino acids. The J segment lost 5 bases and the V segment lost 2 bases, leaving 11 bases of the junction unmatched. Germline CDR1 SGDLS, CDR2 YYNGEE. DNA for the CDR3: TGTGCCAGCAGCGTTGACCCCGGGACAGGGATCAACGAGCAGTACTTC. Translation gives CASSVDPGTGINEQYF. Based on the CDR3 plus reference TRBV9 and TRBJ2-7, the full variable domain is DSGVTQTPKHLITATGQRVTLRCSPRSGDLSVYWYQQSLDQGLQFLIQYYNGEERAKGNILERFSAQQFPDLHSELNLSSLELGDSALYFCASSVDPGTGINEQYFGPGTRLTVT.

The rearrangement joins TRBV30 to TRBJ2-5, with 12 nucleotides matching TRBD2. CDR1 is GTSNPN, CDR2 SVGIG, per germline (reference sequence). The V segment lost 3 bases and the J segment 5 bases; nucleotides outside the gene matches: 13. The CDR3 has 17 residues. The DNA of the CDR3 is TGTGCCTGGAGCACCCGGGGTCTAGCGGGAGGGTGGGAGACCCAGTACTTC. The encoded protein is CAWSTRGLAGGWETQYF.

The rearrangement links TRBV19 to TRBJ1-2, with TRBD1 matching 8 bases. Germline-derived CDR1 and CDR2 are LNHDA and SQIVND (reference sequence). J was trimmed by 6 bases and V by 2 bases; bases with no gene match: 14. This CDR3 is 17 amino acids long. The CDR3 reads CASSIRWSGGKEDGYTF. Here the CDR3 DNA reads TGTGCCAGTAGTATAAGATGGTCAGGGGGCAAGGAAGATGGCTACACCTTC.

The J gene is TRBJ2-1, the V gene TRBV9; D gene unclear. V shed 0 bases and J shed 6 bases, with 10 bases lying between them. Germline loops: CDR1 SGDLS, CDR2 YYNGEE. This CDR3 has 14 residues. CDR3 sequence reads: CASSVASATNEQFF. DNA for the CDR3: TGTGCCAGCAGCGTAGCTTCGGCGACCAATGAGCAGTTCTTC.